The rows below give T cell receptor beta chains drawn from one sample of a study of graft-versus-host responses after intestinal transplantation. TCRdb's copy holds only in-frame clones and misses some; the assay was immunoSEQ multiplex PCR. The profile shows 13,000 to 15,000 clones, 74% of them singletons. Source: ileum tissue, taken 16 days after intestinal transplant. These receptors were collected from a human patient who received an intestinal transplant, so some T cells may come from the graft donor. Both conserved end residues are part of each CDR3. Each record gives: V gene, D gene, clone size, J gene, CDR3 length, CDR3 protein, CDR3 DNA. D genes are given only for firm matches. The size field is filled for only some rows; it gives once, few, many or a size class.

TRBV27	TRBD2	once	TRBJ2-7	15	CASSLRLAGFYEQYF	TGTGCCAGCAGTTTAAGGCTAGCGGGATTCTACGAGCAGTACTTC
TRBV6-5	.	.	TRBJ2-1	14	CASSGGSSYNEQFF	TGTGCCAGCAGTGGAGGGAGCTCCTACAATGAGCAGTTCTTC
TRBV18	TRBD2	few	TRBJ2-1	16	CASSYRLRLASNEQFF	TGTGCCAGCTCGTACAGATTGAGACTAGCATCTAATGAGCAGTTCTTC
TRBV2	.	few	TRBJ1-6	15	CASRAEGSYNSPLHF	TGTGCCAGCAGGGCCGAGGGCTCCTATAATTCACCCCTCCACTTT
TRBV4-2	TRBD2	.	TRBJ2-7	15	CASSQVWTRVYEQYF	TGTGCCAGCAGCCAAGTATGGACTAGAGTATACGAGCAGTACTTC
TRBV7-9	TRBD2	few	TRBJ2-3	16	CASSFSGGAGTDTQYF	TGTGCCAGCAGCTTCAGCGGGGGGGCTGGCACAGATACGCAGTATTTT
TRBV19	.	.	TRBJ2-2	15	CASSIVGRGTGELFF	TGTGCCAGTAGTATAGTTGGCAGGGGAACCGGGGAGCTGTTTTTT
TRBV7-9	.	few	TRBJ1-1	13	CASSPWQNTEAFF	TGTGCCAGCAGCCCATGGCAGAACACTGAAGCTTTCTTT
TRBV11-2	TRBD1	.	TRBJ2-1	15	CASSQGRGPYNEQFF	TGTGCCAGCAGCCAGGGCAGGGGGCCATACAATGAGCAGTTCTTC
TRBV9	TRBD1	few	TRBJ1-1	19	CASSDNRDSGIFRDTEAFF	TGTGCCAGCAGCGATAATCGGGACAGTGGTATTTTCAGGGACACTGAAGCTTTCTTT
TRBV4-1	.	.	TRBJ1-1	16	CASSHSGSRGNTEAFF	TGCGCCAGCAGCCACTCAGGGTCTAGGGGGAACACTGAAGCTTTCTTT
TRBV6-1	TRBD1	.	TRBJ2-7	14	CASSAGTGSYEQYF	TGTGCCAGCAGTGCCGGGACAGGGTCCTACGAGCAGTACTTC
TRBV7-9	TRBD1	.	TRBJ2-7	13	CASSDRGSYEQYF	TGTGCCAGCAGCGACAGGGGATCCTACGAGCAGTACTTC
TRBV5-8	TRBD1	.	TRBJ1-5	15	CASSPLDRDNQPQHF	TGTGCCAGCAGCCCCCTAGACAGGGACAATCAGCCCCAGCATTTT
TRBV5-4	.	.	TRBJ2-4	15	CASSLRYAAKNIQYF	TGTGCCAGCAGCCTTCGTTATGCGGCCAAAAACATTCAGTACTTC
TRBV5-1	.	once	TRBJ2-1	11	CASSSYYEQFF	TGCGCCAGCAGCTCGTATTATGAGCAGTTCTTC
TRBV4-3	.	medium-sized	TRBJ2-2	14	CASSQADNTGELFF	TGCGCCAGCAGCCAGGCGGATAACACCGGGGAGCTGTTTTTT
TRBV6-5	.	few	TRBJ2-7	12	CASSLPGSEQYF	TGTGCCAGCAGTTTACCGGGAAGCGAGCAGTACTTC
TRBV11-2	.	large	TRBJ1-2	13	CASSLTADYGYTF	TGTGCCAGCAGCTTAACAGCGGACTATGGCTACACCTTC
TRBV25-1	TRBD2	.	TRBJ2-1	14	CASSDLAGYNEQFF	TGTGCCAGCAGTGATCTAGCGGGATACAATGAGCAGTTCTTC
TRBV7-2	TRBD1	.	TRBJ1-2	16	CASSSPMTGGADGYTF	TGTGCCAGCAGCTCGCCTATGACAGGGGGCGCCGATGGCTACACCTTC
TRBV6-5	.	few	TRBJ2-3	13	CASSYTNTDTQYF	TGTGCCAGCAGTTACACAAACACAGATACGCAGTATTTT
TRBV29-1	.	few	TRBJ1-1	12	CSVSATEDEAFF	TGCAGCGTTTCAGCGACCGAAGATGAAGCTTTCTTT
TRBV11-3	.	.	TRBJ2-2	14	CASSSNRNTGELFF	TGTGCCAGCAGCTCAAACAGGAACACCGGGGAGCTGTTTTTT
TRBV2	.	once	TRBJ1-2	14	CASSVSLLLNGYTF	TGTGCCAGCAGTGTGTCCCTCTTACTCAATGGCTACACCTTC
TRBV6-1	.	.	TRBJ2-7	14	CASSEGRGGYEQYF	TGTGCCAGCAGTGAAGGCAGAGGTGGCTACGAGCAGTACTTC
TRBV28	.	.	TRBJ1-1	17	CASRAGTWKLTNTEAFF	TGTGCCAGCAGGGCCGGGACATGGAAACTGACGAACACTGAAGCTTTCTTT
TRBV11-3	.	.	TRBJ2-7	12	CASSRAEGEQYF	TGTGCCAGCAGCCGGGCGGAGGGCGAGCAGTACTTC
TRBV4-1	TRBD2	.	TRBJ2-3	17	CASSQESGGLGGDTQYF	TGCGCCAGCAGCCAAGAGTCCGGGGGGTTGGGAGGAGATACGCAGTATTTT
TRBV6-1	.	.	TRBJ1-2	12	CASIEFGYGYTF	TGTGCCAGCATCGAATTCGGCTATGGCTACACCTTC
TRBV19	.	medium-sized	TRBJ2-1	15	CASSISGSSYNEQFF	TGTGCCAGTAGTATTAGCGGAAGCTCCTACAATGAGCAGTTCTTC
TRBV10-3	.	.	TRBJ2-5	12	CAISRTVETQYF	TGTGCCATCAGTCGCACGGTGGAGACCCAGTACTTC
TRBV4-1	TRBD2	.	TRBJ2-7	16	CASSQGGSGGWYEQYF	TGCGCCAGCAGCCAAGGGGGTAGCGGGGGGTGGTACGAGCAGTACTTC
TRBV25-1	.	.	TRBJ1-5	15	CASSESTGYNQPQHF	TGTGCCAGCAGTGAATCAACAGGATACAATCAGCCCCAGCATTTT
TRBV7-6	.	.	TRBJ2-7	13	CASSLSGGYEQYF	TGTGCCAGCAGCTTATCCGGCGGCTACGAGCAGTACTTC
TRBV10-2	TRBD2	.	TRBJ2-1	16	CASSESGRGINNEQFF	TGCGCCAGCAGTGAGTCGGGGCGGGGGATAAACAATGAGCAGTTCTTC
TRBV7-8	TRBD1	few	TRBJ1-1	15	CASSLRDRLNTEAFF	TGTGCCAGCAGCCTCAGGGACAGGTTGAACACTGAAGCTTTCTTT